This T cell receptor (beta chain) emerged from a study of shared clonotypes between healthy human individuals. Here immunoSEQ multiplex PCR was the method, and the copy in TCRdb shows in-frame clones only, minus some. The profile shows about 2 million clones, roughly 95% of them singletons. Regarding this clone: Its target is unknown.

CD8 cells regarded as naive lacked CD45RO, were positively chosen for CCR7, and omitted terminally differentiated effector memory CD45RA+ cells. Study-wide results and caveats: Clonotype sharing levels among donors were expected to vary with sequencing depth.

The receptor was isolated from a man aged 18 to 29 in good health. The sequenced sample consisted of naive CD8+ T cells sorted from blood.

CDR3 protein: CASSQVGGAEATDTQYF. The DNA for the CDR3 is TGTGCCAGCAGCCAAGTCGGGGGAGCGGAGGCCACAGATACGCAGTATTTT. V is TRBV7-9 and J is TRBJ2-3, with D maybe TRBD2 (6 bases). CDR3 size: 17 residues. CDR1 and CDR2 (germline): SEHNR, FQNEAQ (reference sequence). With 5 bases removed from V and 2 bases from J, the gap between germline ends came to 20 bases.